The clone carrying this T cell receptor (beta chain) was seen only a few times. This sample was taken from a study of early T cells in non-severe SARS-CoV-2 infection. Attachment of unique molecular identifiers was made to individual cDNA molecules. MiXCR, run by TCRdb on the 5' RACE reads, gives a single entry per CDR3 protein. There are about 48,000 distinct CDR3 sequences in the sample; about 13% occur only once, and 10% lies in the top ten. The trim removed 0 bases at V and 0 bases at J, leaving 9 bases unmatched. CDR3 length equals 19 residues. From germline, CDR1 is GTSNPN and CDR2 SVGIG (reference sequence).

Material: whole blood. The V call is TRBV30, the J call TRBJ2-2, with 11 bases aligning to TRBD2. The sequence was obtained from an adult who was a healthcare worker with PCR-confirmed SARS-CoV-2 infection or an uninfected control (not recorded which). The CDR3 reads CAWSVQRASGRTNTGELFF. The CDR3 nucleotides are TGTGCCTGGAGTGTACAGCGTGCTAGCGGGAGGACGAACACCGGGGAGCTGTTTTTT. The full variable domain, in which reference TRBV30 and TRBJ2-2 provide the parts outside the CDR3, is SQTIHQWPATLVQPVGSPLSLECTVEGTSNPNLYWYRQAAGRGLQLLFYSVGIGQISSEVPQNLSASRPQDRQFILSSKKLLLSDSGFYLCAWSVQRASGRTNTGELFFGEGSRLTVL.